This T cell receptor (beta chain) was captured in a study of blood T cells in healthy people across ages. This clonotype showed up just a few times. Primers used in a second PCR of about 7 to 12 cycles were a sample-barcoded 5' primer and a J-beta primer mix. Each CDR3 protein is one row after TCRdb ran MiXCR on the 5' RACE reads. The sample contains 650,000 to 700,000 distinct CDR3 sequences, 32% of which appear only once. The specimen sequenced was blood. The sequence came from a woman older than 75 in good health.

CDR3 sequence (DNA): TGCGCCAGCAGCTTCGGGACAGGGGGCGCATTGGGCGAGCAGTACTTC. Residues: CASSFGTGGALGEQYF. The chain couples TRBV5-1 to TRBJ2-7; the match to TRBD1 covers 12 bases. Germline V gene sequence: CDR1 SGHRS, CDR2 YFSETQ. J gave up 6 bases and V 2 bases, and 9 bases lay outside the gene matches. The CDR3 is made up of 16 amino acids.